The TCR beta chain under discussion was sequenced for a study of Ad26.COV2.S vaccination and SARS-CoV-2 variants. Study-level results: Substantial post-vaccination breadth of spike-specific CD8+ and CD4+ T cell responses was reported.

V lost 0 bases to trimming and J lost 7 bases; unmatched junction nucleotides: 7. CDR1 is SGDLS, CDR2 YYNGEE, per germline. The CDR3 is 15 amino acids. This table comes from immunoSEQ multiplex PCR, and its TCRdb copy is limited to in-frame clones, with some not included. Of about 240,000 clones listed, roughly 90% were seen once; the top ten hold around 11%. Treatment defined: around 19 received Ad26.COV2.S at low or high dose, single or two shots; a few received placebo; per-sample allocation not given. Sampling took place 63 days after the first vaccine or placebo injection. Concerning this clone: What it recognizes is unknown.

The sample was peripheral blood, taken in a trial of Ad26.COV2.S vaccine versus placebo. V usage is TRBV9 and J usage is TRBJ2-7, with 10 bases fitting TRBD1. This sequence originates from a person between 18 and 65 years old who received the Ad26.COV2.S COVID-19 vaccine or a placebo. The DNA for the CDR3 is TGTGCCAGCAGCGTAGCTACCGGGACAGGGGAAGAGCAGTACTTC. It specifies CASSVATGTGEEQYF.